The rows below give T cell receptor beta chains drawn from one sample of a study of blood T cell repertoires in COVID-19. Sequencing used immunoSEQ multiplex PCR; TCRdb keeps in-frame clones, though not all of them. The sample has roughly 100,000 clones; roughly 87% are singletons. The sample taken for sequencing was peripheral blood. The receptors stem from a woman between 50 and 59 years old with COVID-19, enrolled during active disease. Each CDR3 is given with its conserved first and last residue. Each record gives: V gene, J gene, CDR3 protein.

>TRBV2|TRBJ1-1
CASSDQGMNTEAFF
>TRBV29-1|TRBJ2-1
CSVEPSGGAVMNEQFF
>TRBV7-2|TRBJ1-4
CASSLGGTGTEKLFF
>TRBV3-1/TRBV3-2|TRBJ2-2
CASSSTSGVNTGELFF
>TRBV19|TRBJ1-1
CASSDRSGGETEAFF
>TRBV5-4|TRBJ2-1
CASSLVLANYNEQFF
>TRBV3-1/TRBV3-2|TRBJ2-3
CASSQDKSGSTDTQYF
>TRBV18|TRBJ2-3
CASSHRDSNGSDTQYF
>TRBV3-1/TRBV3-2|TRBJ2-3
CASSQDAGGVTDTQYF
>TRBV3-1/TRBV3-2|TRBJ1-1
CASSRSGAEAFF
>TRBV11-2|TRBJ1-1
CASTRGDRRNTEAFF
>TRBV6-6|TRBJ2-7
CASRIQGSSYEQYF
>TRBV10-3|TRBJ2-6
CAISPGTGSGANVLTF
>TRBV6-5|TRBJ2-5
CASRSGGAEETQYF
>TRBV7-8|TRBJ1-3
CASSPLRGGNTIYF
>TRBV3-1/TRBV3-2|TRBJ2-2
CASSQDSRLAGRTGELFF
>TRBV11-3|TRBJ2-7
CASSLKETYEQYF
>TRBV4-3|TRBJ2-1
CASSALIWGNPGDEQFF
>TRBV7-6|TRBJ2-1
CASSGLQGKSYNEQFF
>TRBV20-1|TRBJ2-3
CSAQGVDTQYF
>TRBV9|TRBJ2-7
CASSPGGGPSYEQYF
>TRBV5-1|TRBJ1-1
CASRGQGQNTEAFF
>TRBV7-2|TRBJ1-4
CASSPGQGEKLFF
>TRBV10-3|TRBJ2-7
CAISESRMETRNSEQYF
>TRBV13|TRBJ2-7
CASSQGTTTRGIGEQYF
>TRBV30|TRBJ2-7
CALEGRGSSYEQYF
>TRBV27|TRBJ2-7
CASSLSVSYEQYF
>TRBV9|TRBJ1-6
CASSVDPGSNNSPLHF
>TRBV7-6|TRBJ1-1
CASTPFWDMNTEAFF
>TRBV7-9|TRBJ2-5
CASSRDRDQETQYF
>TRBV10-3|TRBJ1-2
CAISESGGNGYTF
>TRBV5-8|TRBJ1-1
CASSPGQGEKAFF